This record concerns one TCR beta chain sequence. Its antigen is unidentified. Method: immunoSEQ multiplex PCR; TCRdb's copy keeps in-frame clones and lacks some. The repertoire holds more than 2 million clones, with roughly 94% as singletons. With V trimmed by 7 bases and J by 6 bases, 2 bases remained unmatched. This CDR3 is built from 12 residues. The germline V gene has CDR1 SGHNT and CDR2 YYREEE (reference sequence). These data belong to a study of shared clonotypes between healthy human individuals. Study results and caveats: The naive CD4 repertoires of several donors were compared, and approximately 5% of clonotypes were shared. Clonotypes shared by all four sorted-subset donors had higher generation probabilities than non-shared clonotypes.

Only CD45RO-negative cells positively selected for CCR7 counted as naive CD8 cells, so terminally differentiated effector memory CD45RA+ cells were excluded. What was sequenced was naive CD8+ T cells sorted from blood. The chain combines TRBV5-4 with TRBJ2-7; TRBD1 agrees at 12 bases. The receptor's source is a man younger than 30 in good health. CDR3 DNA sequence: TGTGCCAGCGGGACAGGGGGCTTCGAGCAGTACTTC. As protein: CASGTGGFEQYF.